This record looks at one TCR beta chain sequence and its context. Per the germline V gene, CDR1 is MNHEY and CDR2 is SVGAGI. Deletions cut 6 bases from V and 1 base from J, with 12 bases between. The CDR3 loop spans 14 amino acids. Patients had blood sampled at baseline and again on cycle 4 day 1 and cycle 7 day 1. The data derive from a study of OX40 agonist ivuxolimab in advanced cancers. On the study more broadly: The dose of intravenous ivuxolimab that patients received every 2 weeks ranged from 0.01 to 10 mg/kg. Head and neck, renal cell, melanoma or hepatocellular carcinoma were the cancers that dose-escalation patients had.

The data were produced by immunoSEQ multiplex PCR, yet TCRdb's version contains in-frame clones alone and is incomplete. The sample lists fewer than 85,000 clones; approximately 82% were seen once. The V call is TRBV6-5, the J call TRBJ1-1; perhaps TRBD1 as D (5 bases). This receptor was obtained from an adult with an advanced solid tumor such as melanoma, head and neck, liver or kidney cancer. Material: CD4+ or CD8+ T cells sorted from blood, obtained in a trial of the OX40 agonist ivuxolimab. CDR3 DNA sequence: TGTGCCAGCAGCTTCGGCAGGGCGAACACTGAAGCTTTCTTT. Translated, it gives CASSFGRANTEAFF.